Detailed here is one T cell receptor (beta chain). Its antigen is not identified. Assay: immunoSEQ multiplex PCR; the TCRdb copy retains only in-frame clones and omits some. The sample records about 59,000 clones, about 88% being singletons. These data come from a study of T cell responses to AZD1222 COVID-19 vaccine. Regarding the study as a whole: Reportedly, close to half of spike-specific TCRs are directed against unmutated variant regions. Baseline seropositivity characterized only six AZD1222 recipients.

V shed 1 base, J shed 4 bases, and the junction held 6 bases outside the gene matches. CDR3 length: 15 amino acids. Germline V gene sequence: CDR1 SGHRS, CDR2 YFSETQ. Sample: peripheral blood, taken 28 days after the second AZD1222 dose. The V gene is TRBV5-1, the J gene TRBJ2-7; 9 positions agree with TRBD2. This clonotype originated in an adult who received the AZD1222 COVID-19 vaccine. CDR3 sequence: CASSLLSGRGYEQYF. The CDR3, as DNA: TGCGCCAGCAGCTTGCTTAGCGGGAGAGGGTACGAGCAGTACTTC.